The clone carrying this T cell receptor beta chain was counted ten times or more. The data were taken from a study of T-cell reconstitution after alpha-beta-depleted transplantation in children. The CDR3 length is 17 residues. V was pared by 5 bases and J by 1 base, with 17 bases between. Germline values: CDR1 SGHVS, CDR2 FQNEAQ. Unique molecular identifiers were incorporated when the TCRbeta library was constructed. TCRdb itself ran the PCR reads through MiXCR, one entry per CDR3 protein. The sample includes hundreds of thousands of distinct CDR3 sequences, approximately 12% of them seen just once. The TCR comes from a human donor who donated a stem cell graft to a child with Fanconi anemia. The chain combines TRBV7-8 with TRBJ2-2; tentative D call: TRBD1 (6 bases). The source was PBMCs, collected from the stem cell graft. The DNA of the CDR3 is TGTGCCAGCAGCCCCCGGAAAGAGGACAGGAACACCGGGGAGCTGTTTTTT. Its translation is CASSPRKEDRNTGELFF.